A selection of T cell receptor beta chains follows, all from one sample in a study of molecular identifiers for immune sequencing clone quantification. TCRdb reanalysed the PCR reads using MiXCR and keeps one entry per CDR3 protein. The table lists under 600,000 distinct CDR3 sequences, around 23% of them singletons. Sequenced input: naive CD8+ T cells from blood, with Jurkat cell RNA spiked in. These receptors were obtained from a human donor in good health. Some libraries in this study had Jurkat cell RNA spiked in. The CDR3 runs from the conserved cysteine through the conserved F or W. Fields, in order: D gene, V gene, J gene, clone size, CDR3 DNA, CDR3 protein. D genes are given only for firm matches. For some rows the clone size is stated as once, few or many, or as a class when expanded; others skip it.

d_gene: TRBD1
v_gene: TRBV6-8
j_gene: TRBJ1-5
abundance: .
CDR3nt: TGTGCCAGCAGTAATACCGGGACAGGTACTAATCAGCCCCAGCATTTT
CDR3aa: CASSNTGTGTNQPQHF

d_gene: TRBD1
v_gene: TRBV2
j_gene: TRBJ2-4
abundance: .
CDR3nt: TGTGCCAGCAGTGTTTCTAGACAGGGAAAAAACATTCAGTACTTC
CDR3aa: CASSVSRQGKNIQYF

d_gene: .
v_gene: TRBV3-1
j_gene: TRBJ1-2
abundance: once
CDR3nt: TGTGCCAGCAGCCAAGATGGCGGACAGTCTAACTATGGCTACACCTTC
CDR3aa: CASSQDGGQSNYGYTF

d_gene: TRBD2
v_gene: TRBV7-9
j_gene: TRBJ2-7
abundance: many
CDR3nt: TGTGCCAGCAGCTTAGACAGCGGGAGGAAGTACGAGCAGTACTTC
CDR3aa: CASSLDSGRKYEQYF

d_gene: .
v_gene: TRBV2
j_gene: TRBJ2-5
abundance: few
CDR3nt: TGTGCCGGCGGGGACATAAAAGAGACCCAGTACTTC
CDR3aa: CAGGDIKETQYF

d_gene: .
v_gene: TRBV12-3/TRBV12-4
j_gene: TRBJ2-7
abundance: many
CDR3nt: TGTGCCAGCAGTCCTTCGACAGGCGGGTACGAGCAGTACTTC
CDR3aa: CASSPSTGGYEQYF

d_gene: .
v_gene: TRBV18
j_gene: TRBJ1-1
abundance: few
CDR3nt: TGTGCCAGCTCACCATTCCAAGGCCGTTCCATGAACACTGAAGCTTTCTTT
CDR3aa: CASSPFQGRSMNTEAFF

d_gene: .
v_gene: TRBV6-5
j_gene: TRBJ1-6
abundance: many
CDR3nt: TGTGCCAGCACGCAGGACAGCTCCTATAATTCACCCCTCCACTTT
CDR3aa: CASTQDSSYNSPLHF

d_gene: .
v_gene: TRBV7-9
j_gene: TRBJ2-5
abundance: many
CDR3nt: TGTGCCAGCAGCTTAGAGGCCCGGACTACCTGGTACCAAGAGACCCAGTACTTC
CDR3aa: CASSLEARTTWYQETQYF

d_gene: .
v_gene: TRBV4-3
j_gene: TRBJ1-4
abundance: few
CDR3nt: TGCGCCAGCAGCGCAACAGCAACTAATGAAAAACTGTTTTTT
CDR3aa: CASSATATNEKLFF

d_gene: TRBD2
v_gene: TRBV5-1
j_gene: TRBJ2-7
abundance: few
CDR3nt: TGCGCCAGCAGCTTGGCTGGTAGCGGGGGGCAATTTAACTACGAGCAGTACTTC
CDR3aa: CASSLAGSGGQFNYEQYF

d_gene: TRBD2
v_gene: TRBV11-3
j_gene: TRBJ2-1
abundance: .
CDR3nt: TGTGCCAGCAGCTTAGAGGTAGCGGGGCCCTACAATGAGCAGTTCTTC
CDR3aa: CASSLEVAGPYNEQFF

d_gene: .
v_gene: TRBV7-8
j_gene: TRBJ2-7
abundance: .
CDR3nt: TGTGCCAGCACAGCTTCGAGTGGGCAGACCGATGGCGGCAGAGGGCCCTACGAGCAGTACTTC
CDR3aa: CASTASSGQTDGGRGPYEQYF

d_gene: .
v_gene: TRBV28
j_gene: TRBJ2-7
abundance: many
CDR3nt: TGTGCCAGCAGTTTGCCCGGGACGGCATCCTACGAGCAGTACTTC
CDR3aa: CASSLPGTASYEQYF

d_gene: .
v_gene: TRBV6-2/TRBV6-3
j_gene: TRBJ1-1
abundance: .
CDR3nt: TGTGCCAGCAGTTACTCGGCTCGGGGCACGGCAGCTTTCTTT
CDR3aa: CASSYSARGTAAFF

d_gene: .
v_gene: TRBV6-2/TRBV6-3
j_gene: TRBJ1-5
abundance: .
CDR3nt: TGTGCCAGCAGTTACGGGCAGCTTAGCAATCAGCCCCAGCATTTT
CDR3aa: CASSYGQLSNQPQHF

d_gene: .
v_gene: TRBV10-3
j_gene: TRBJ2-1
abundance: .
CDR3nt: TGTGCCATCAGTGAGGGGTTCTACAATGAGCAGTTCTTC
CDR3aa: CAISEGFYNEQFF

d_gene: TRBD1
v_gene: TRBV6-2/TRBV6-3
j_gene: TRBJ1-3
abundance: .
CDR3nt: TGTGCCAGCAGTTTCGGACAGGCCGGAAACACCATATATTTT
CDR3aa: CASSFGQAGNTIYF

d_gene: .
v_gene: TRBV9
j_gene: TRBJ1-1
abundance: few
CDR3nt: TGTGCCAGCAGCGTAGAGGGCAGAAACACTGAAGCTTTCTTT
CDR3aa: CASSVEGRNTEAFF

d_gene: .
v_gene: TRBV6-2/TRBV6-3
j_gene: TRBJ2-3
abundance: few
CDR3nt: TGTGCCAGCAGCCTCCATGGAGCTAGCACAGATACGCAGTATTTT
CDR3aa: CASSLHGASTDTQYF

d_gene: TRBD1
v_gene: TRBV9
j_gene: TRBJ1-1
abundance: .
CDR3nt: TGTGCCAGCAGCGCATCAGGACAGGGCCCAGGGAACACTGAAGCTTTCTTT
CDR3aa: CASSASGQGPGNTEAFF

d_gene: .
v_gene: TRBV4-2
j_gene: TRBJ2-3
abundance: few
CDR3nt: TGTGCCAGCAGCCAAACTGACTCTTACACAGATACGCAGTATTTT
CDR3aa: CASSQTDSYTDTQYF

d_gene: TRBD1
v_gene: TRBV6-5
j_gene: TRBJ1-1
abundance: many
CDR3nt: TGTGCCAGCAGTTGGGGTTGGGACAGGCGTTATGAAGCTTTCTTT
CDR3aa: CASSWGWDRRYEAFF

d_gene: .
v_gene: TRBV30
j_gene: TRBJ2-7
abundance: many
CDR3nt: TGTGCCTGGAGTGTACAGCCCGGAAGCTCCTACGAGCAGTACTTC
CDR3aa: CAWSVQPGSSYEQYF

d_gene: TRBD1
v_gene: TRBV27
j_gene: TRBJ2-7
abundance: few
CDR3nt: TGTGCCAGCACGACAGGGGGCCGCGCCGAGCAGTACTTC
CDR3aa: CASTTGGRAEQYF

d_gene: TRBD2
v_gene: TRBV7-9
j_gene: TRBJ2-1
abundance: .
CDR3nt: TGTGCCAGCAGCCCAAAACGACTAGCGGTCGGCTCCTACAATGAGCAGTTCTTC
CDR3aa: CASSPKRLAVGSYNEQFF

d_gene: TRBD1
v_gene: TRBV7-4
j_gene: TRBJ2-3
abundance: many
CDR3nt: TGTGCCAGCAGAACTGAACAGGGGGCGAAAACAGATACGCAGTATTTT
CDR3aa: CASRTEQGAKTDTQYF

d_gene: .
v_gene: TRBV19
j_gene: TRBJ2-2
abundance: .
CDR3nt: TGTGCCAGTAGCCCCGAAGGGGAGAACACCGGGGAGCTGTTTTTT
CDR3aa: CASSPEGENTGELFF

d_gene: TRBD2
v_gene: TRBV6-1
j_gene: TRBJ2-1
abundance: few
CDR3nt: TGTGCCAGCAATCATCCTAGCGGGCCTTCCTACAATGAGCAGTTCTTC
CDR3aa: CASNHPSGPSYNEQFF

d_gene: .
v_gene: TRBV19
j_gene: TRBJ1-2
abundance: .
CDR3nt: TGTGCCAGTAGTCAAATGGGCTACACCTTC
CDR3aa: CASSQMGYTF

d_gene: .
v_gene: TRBV4-1
j_gene: TRBJ1-1
abundance: many
CDR3nt: TGCGCCAGCAGCCAAGAAGGTGGTACGGTCACTGAAGCTTTCTTT
CDR3aa: CASSQEGGTVTEAFF

d_gene: .
v_gene: TRBV29-1
j_gene: TRBJ2-7
abundance: few
CDR3nt: TGCAGCGTTGAAGCAGCTGGTGACTACGAGCAGTACTTC
CDR3aa: CSVEAAGDYEQYF

d_gene: TRBD1
v_gene: TRBV4-3
j_gene: TRBJ1-1
abundance: many
CDR3nt: TGCGCCAGCAGCCAAGAGAGGGGACAGTATCCTGAAGCTTTCTTT
CDR3aa: CASSQERGQYPEAFF

d_gene: .
v_gene: TRBV6-2/TRBV6-3
j_gene: TRBJ2-2
abundance: few
CDR3nt: TGTGCCAGCAGTTACTCCGGGGTAATGAACACCGGGGAGCTGTTTTTT
CDR3aa: CASSYSGVMNTGELFF

d_gene: .
v_gene: TRBV7-9
j_gene: TRBJ1-4
abundance: many
CDR3nt: TGTGCCAGCAGCTTAGGCGGTGAAAAACTGTTTTTT
CDR3aa: CASSLGGEKLFF

d_gene: .
v_gene: TRBV12-3/TRBV12-4
j_gene: TRBJ2-5
abundance: .
CDR3nt: TGTGCCAGCAGTTTAGAATGGGACGGGGCTCAAGAGACCCAGTACTTC
CDR3aa: CASSLEWDGAQETQYF

d_gene: .
v_gene: TRBV28
j_gene: TRBJ2-3
abundance: many
CDR3nt: TGTGCCAGCAGTTCCGCTTTTTCTAGCACAGATACGCAGTATTTT
CDR3aa: CASSSAFSSTDTQYF

d_gene: .
v_gene: TRBV4-1
j_gene: TRBJ2-7
abundance: .
CDR3nt: TGCGCCAGCAGCCAAGCGGGCAGTCGGTCCTACGAGCAGTACTTC
CDR3aa: CASSQAGSRSYEQYF

d_gene: .
v_gene: TRBV6-2/TRBV6-3
j_gene: TRBJ2-6
abundance: many
CDR3nt: TGTGCCAGCAGTTACTCCCCGAGAATAGGAGGGGCCAACGTCCTGACTTTC
CDR3aa: CASSYSPRIGGANVLTF

d_gene: .
v_gene: TRBV6-5
j_gene: TRBJ2-1
abundance: .
CDR3nt: TGTGCCAGCAGCGAGGGATGGGGGGTCTACAATGAGCAGTTCTTC
CDR3aa: CASSEGWGVYNEQFF

d_gene: TRBD1
v_gene: TRBV30
j_gene: TRBJ1-4
abundance: few
CDR3nt: TGTGCCTGGAGGACCACAGGGGGTGAAAAACTGTTTTTT
CDR3aa: CAWRTTGGEKLFF

d_gene: .
v_gene: TRBV20-1
j_gene: TRBJ1-6
abundance: .
CDR3nt: TGCAGTGCAAATGGCCCGACGTGGGGAATTAACTCGCCCAATAATTCACCCCTCCACTTT
CDR3aa: CSANGPTWGINSPNNSPLHF

d_gene: TRBD2
v_gene: TRBV20-1
j_gene: TRBJ2-5
abundance: many
CDR3nt: TGCAGTGCTCCCCAACCCCCGACTAGCTTCGGTTTTGAGACCCAGTACTTC
CDR3aa: CSAPQPPTSFGFETQYF

d_gene: .
v_gene: TRBV6-5
j_gene: TRBJ2-1
abundance: .
CDR3nt: TGTGCCAGCAGTACGGCCAGTAGCCCCTACAATGAGCAGTTCTTC
CDR3aa: CASSTASSPYNEQFF

d_gene: TRBD2
v_gene: TRBV15
j_gene: TRBJ2-7
abundance: .
CDR3nt: TGTGCCACCAGCAGAAGCGGGAGCAGGTACGAGCAGTACTTC
CDR3aa: CATSRSGSRYEQYF

d_gene: TRBD2
v_gene: TRBV7-2
j_gene: TRBJ2-7
abundance: .
CDR3nt: TGTGCCAGCAGCTTATTGGTGGGAGGGCACGTTTACGAGCAGTACTTC
CDR3aa: CASSLLVGGHVYEQYF

d_gene: .
v_gene: TRBV7-8
j_gene: TRBJ2-2
abundance: .
CDR3nt: TGTGCCAGCAGCTTTATTCCCGGACAACTCACCGGGGAGCTGTTTTTT
CDR3aa: CASSFIPGQLTGELFF

d_gene: .
v_gene: TRBV6-2/TRBV6-3
j_gene: TRBJ1-5
abundance: many
CDR3nt: TGTGCCAGCAGTTACGGCAGATGGAGCAATCAGCCCCAGCATTTT
CDR3aa: CASSYGRWSNQPQHF

d_gene: TRBD2
v_gene: TRBV14
j_gene: TRBJ2-7
abundance: few
CDR3nt: TGTGCCAGCAGCCAAGAGACTAGCGGGAACCACGAGCAGTACTTC
CDR3aa: CASSQETSGNHEQYF

d_gene: TRBD1
v_gene: TRBV6-2/TRBV6-3
j_gene: TRBJ2-2
abundance: .
CDR3nt: TGTGCCAGCAGATGGACAGGGAACACCGGGGAGCTGTTTTTT
CDR3aa: CASRWTGNTGELFF

d_gene: .
v_gene: TRBV20-1
j_gene: TRBJ2-7
abundance: few
CDR3nt: TGCAGTGCTAGAGATGCAATCGGCTTCTCCTACGAGCAGTACTTC
CDR3aa: CSARDAIGFSYEQYF

d_gene: .
v_gene: TRBV20-1
j_gene: TRBJ2-3
abundance: few
CDR3nt: TGCAGTGCTACGGGGCCCATTAATACGCAGTATTTT
CDR3aa: CSATGPINTQYF

d_gene: .
v_gene: TRBV9
j_gene: TRBJ2-3
abundance: .
CDR3nt: TGTGCCAGCAGCGTAGGGGGGTGGCACACAGATACGCAGTATTTT
CDR3aa: CASSVGGWHTDTQYF

d_gene: .
v_gene: TRBV30
j_gene: TRBJ2-1
abundance: .
CDR3nt: TGTGCCTGGACCCATAGGGGATCAGAGCAGTTCTTC
CDR3aa: CAWTHRGSEQFF